The 13 T cell receptor beta chains presented below share a single source sample, sequenced in a study of human T cells and chemical hapten exposure. TCRdb itself ran the RACE reads through MiXCR, one entry per CDR3 protein. The sample includes about 360,000 distinct CDR3 sequences, approximately 5.1% of them seen just once. This sample's time point: patch test 1, 2 weeks after DPC sensitization. Documented treatment: therapeutic diphenylcyclopropenone sensitization with weekly scalp DPC. The sequencing used whole blood, collected in connection with sensitization to the hapten diphenylcyclopropenone (DPC). The receptor set was obtained from a woman aged 45-60 years with alopecia areata. Some clones in this sample may be carry-over from other donors' samples.

This clonotype was recorded at least ten times. V gene TRBV7-9 combines with J gene TRBJ2-7, with TRBD2 identical over 7 bases. CDR1 and CDR2 (germline): SEHNR, FQNEAQ (reference sequence). This CDR3 is built from 15 residues. Trimming took 5 bases from V and 12 from J; bases not matched to a gene: 19. This chain's CDR3 is CASSLAGAGEGWPYF. The CDR3 region has the DNA TGTGCCAGCAGCCTTGCTGGGGCGGGAGAAGGATGGCCGTACTTC.

This clonotype was recorded many times. The V and J genes are TRBV5-6 and TRBJ1-2, with D uncertain. The germline V and J ends were trimmed by 4 bases and 7 bases, with 20 bases remaining between them. Germline assignment: CDR1 SGHDT and CDR2 YYEEEE. The CDR3 runs to 15 residues. The CDR3 DNA reads TGTGCCAGCAGCCCCCTTTGGACGGGTCGTGGTGGCTACACCTTC. Its translation: CASSPLWTGRGGYTF.

In its sample, this clonotype was seen many times. This chain uses TRBV20-1 with TRBJ2-5, with a tentative D call TRBD2 (6 bases). Trimming took off 0 bases at V and 9 bases at J, with 8 bases between the two ends. Germline lookup yields CDR1 DFQATT and CDR2 SNEGSKA (reference sequence). The CDR3 sequence is 11 residues long. The CDR3 nucleotides read TGCAGTGCTAGAGATCGGAGGGCCCAGTACTTC. Translating gives CSARDRRAQYF.

Concerning this clonotype itself: A much larger clone lies a single base off, so this may be a read error. The chain links TRBV5-1 to TRBJ1-2, with D hard to call. The CDR3 has 13 residues. The germline V gene has CDR1 SGHRS and CDR2 YFSETQ. V was trimmed by 6 bases and J by 7 bases, leaving 16 bases between them. The CDR3 bases are TGCGCCAGCACCCCGGAGGGAGGGATTGGCTACACCTTC. Translated: CASTPEGGIGYTF.

The V and J genes are TRBV30 and TRBJ1-5; no clear D gene. Germline V lookup: CDR1 GTSNPN, CDR2 SVGIG (reference sequence). Trimming took off 0 bases at V and 8 bases at J, with 8 bases between the two ends. This CDR3 is 12 amino acids long. The CDR3 DNA is TGTGCCTGGAGTGTACCCCATGAGCCCCAGCATTTT. It codes for CAWSVPHEPQHF. Using reference TRBV30 and TRBJ1-5 for the parts outside the CDR3, the full variable domain is SQTIHQWPATLVQPVGSPLSLECTVEGTSNPNLYWYRQAAGRGLQLLFYSVGIGQISSEVPQNLSASRPQDRQFILSSKKLLLSDSGFYLCAWSVPHEPQHFGDGTRLSIL.

This clonotype appeared many times. The chain employs TRBV7-9 and TRBJ2-1, with D possibly TRBD2 on 5 matching bases. There are 21 residues in the CDR3. Germline CDR1 reads SEHNR; CDR2 reads FQNEAQ (reference sequence). Trimming removed 1 base at V and 0 bases at J, with 25 bases between. In nucleotides, the CDR3 is TGTGCCAGCAGCTTAGGGGTCGGAGGATTTCTCCGAATAAGCTCCTACAATGAGCAGTTCTTC. Residues: CASSLGVGGFLRISSYNEQFF.

The rearrangement links TRBV7-6 to TRBJ2-7; 9 nucleotides align to TRBD1. J gave up 4 bases and V 4 bases, and 8 bases lay outside the gene matches. The length of the CDR3 is 15 residues. CDR1 SGHVS and CDR2 FNYEAQ come from the germline V gene. In DNA form, the CDR3 reads TGTGCCAGCAGCTCCCACGCGGGGACAGGGTACGAGCAGTACTTC. Its protein is CASSSHAGTGYEQYF.

This clonotype was counted only a few times. The chain has TRBV5-6 and TRBJ1-1; no clear D. V lost 0 bases and J lost 7, with 10 bases in between. CDR1 is SGHDT, CDR2 YYEEEE, per germline. The CDR3 totals 13 residues. This CDR3 is CASSLGRADEAFF. CDR3 DNA: TGTGCCAGCAGCTTGGGGAGGGCGGATGAAGCTTTCTTT.

This clonotype showed up many times. This chain links TRBV24-1 with TRBJ2-4; D possibly corresponds to TRBD2 (5 bases). The V gene lost 4 bases and the J gene lost 0 bases, with 6 bases spanning the gap. This CDR3 is built from 14 residues. Germline assignment: CDR1 KGHDR and CDR2 SFDVKD. CDR3 bases: TGTGCCACCAGTGAGGCGGGAGCCAAAAACATTCAGTACTTC. Translation: CATSEAGAKNIQYF.

This rearrangement joins TRBV7-2 to TRBJ2-1, with TRBD1 as a possible D gene (6 bases). The V gene's germline CDR1 is SGHTA and CDR2 FQGNSA. V lost 2 bases to trimming and J lost 0 bases, with 11 bases between them. The CDR3 totals 16 residues. The CDR3 sequence: CASSLLGASSYNEQFF. Here the CDR3 DNA reads TGTGCCAGCAGCTTATTGGGGGCGAGCTCCTACAATGAGCAGTTCTTC.

CDR3 sequence (DNA): TGTGCCAGCGGCTGGGGCAGAAGCTACGAGCAGTACTTC. Translated, it gives CASGWGRSYEQYF. The J gene is TRBJ2-7, the V gene TRBV13, with D perhaps matching TRBD1 (5 bases). Germline CDR1 is PRHDT and CDR2 is FYEKMQ (reference sequence). CDR3 length equals 13 residues. Trimming stripped 8 bases from V and 3 bases from J, with 14 bases between.

This clonotype showed up many times. The CDR3 loop is CASSLAWAGGGTDTQYF. DNA of the CDR3: TGTGCCAGCAGCTTGGCATGGGCGGGAGGAGGCACAGATACGCAGTATTTT. The J gene is TRBJ2-3, the V gene TRBV5-6; 8 bases are a match to TRBD2. The CDR3 is 17 amino acids. V lost 0 bases to trimming and J lost 1 base; unmatched junction nucleotides: 7. CDR1 and CDR2 from the germline V gene are SGHDT and YYEEEE.

This clonotype was recorded many times. This sequence joins TRBV7-2 and TRBJ2-5; D might be TRBD1 or TRBD2, each matching 5 bases. The V gene's germline CDR1 is SGHTA and CDR2 FQGNSA. Deletions cut 5 bases from V and 4 bases from J, with 17 bases between. This CDR3 has 15 residues. CDR3 nucleotides: TGTGCCAGCAGCCCACAGACAGCGGCCCGAGAGACCCAGTACTTC. Encoded protein: CASSPQTAARETQYF.